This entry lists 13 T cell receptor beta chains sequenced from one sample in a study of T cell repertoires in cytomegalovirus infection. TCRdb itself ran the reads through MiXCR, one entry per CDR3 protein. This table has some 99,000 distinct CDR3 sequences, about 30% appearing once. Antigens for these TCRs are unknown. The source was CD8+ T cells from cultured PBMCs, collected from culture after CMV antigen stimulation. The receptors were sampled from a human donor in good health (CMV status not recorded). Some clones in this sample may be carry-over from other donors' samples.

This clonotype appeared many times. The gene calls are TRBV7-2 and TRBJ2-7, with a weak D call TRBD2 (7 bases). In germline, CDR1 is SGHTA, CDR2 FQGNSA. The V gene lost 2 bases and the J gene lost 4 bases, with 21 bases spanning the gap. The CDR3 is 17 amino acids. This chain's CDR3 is CASSLLGALGGAYEQYF. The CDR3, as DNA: TGTGCCAGCAGCTTACTAGGTGCCCTTGGGGGGGCGTACGAGCAGTACTTC. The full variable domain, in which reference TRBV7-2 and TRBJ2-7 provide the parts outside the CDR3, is GAGVSQSPSNKVTEKGKDVELRCDPISGHTALYWYRQSLGQGLEFLIYFQGNSAPDKSGLPSDRFSAERTGGSVSTLTIQRTQQEDSAVYLCASSLLGALGGAYEQYFGPGTRLTVT.

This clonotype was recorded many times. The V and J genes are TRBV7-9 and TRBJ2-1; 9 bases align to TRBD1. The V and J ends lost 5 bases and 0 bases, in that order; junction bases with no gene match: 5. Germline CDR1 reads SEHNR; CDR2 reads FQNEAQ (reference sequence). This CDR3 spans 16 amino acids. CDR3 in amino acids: CASSPRTGDSYNEQFF. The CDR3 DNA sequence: TGTGCCAGCAGCCCCCGGACAGGGGACTCCTACAATGAGCAGTTCTTC. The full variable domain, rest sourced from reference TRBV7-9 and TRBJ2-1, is DTGVSQNPRHKITKRGQNVTFRCDPISEHNRLYWYRQTLGQGPEFLTYFQNEAQLEKSRLLSDRFSAERPKGSFSTLEIQRTEQGDSAMYLCASSPRTGDSYNEQFFGPGTRLTVL.

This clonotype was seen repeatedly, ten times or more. The CDR3 DNA sequence: TGTGCCAGCAGCTTCTCACCTGACAGGAACTATGGCTACACCTTC. Translating it yields CASSFSPDRNYGYTF. J is TRBJ1-2 and V is TRBV7-9; maybe TRBD1 (6 bases). The germline V gene has CDR1 SEHNR and CDR2 FQNEAQ (reference sequence). With 3 bases removed from V and 2 bases from J, the gap between germline ends came to 13 bases. CDR3 length equals 15 residues.

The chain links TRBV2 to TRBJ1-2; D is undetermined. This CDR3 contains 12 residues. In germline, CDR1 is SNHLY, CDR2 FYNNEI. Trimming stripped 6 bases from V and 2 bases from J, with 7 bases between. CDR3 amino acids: CASSSENYGYTF. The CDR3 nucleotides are TGTGCCAGCAGCTCTGAGAACTATGGCTACACCTTC.

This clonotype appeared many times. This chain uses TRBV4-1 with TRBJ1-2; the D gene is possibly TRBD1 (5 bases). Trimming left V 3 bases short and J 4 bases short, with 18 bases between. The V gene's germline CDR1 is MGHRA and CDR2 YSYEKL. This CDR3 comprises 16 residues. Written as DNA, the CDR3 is TGCGCCAGCAGCCAGTCTTCAGGGATACTCGGCTATGGCTACACCTTC. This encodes CASSQSSGILGYGYTF.

DNA for the CDR3: TGTGCCAGCAGCATTTTAGGGAGAGGGGAAGAGCAGTACTTC. Residues: CASSILGRGEEQYF. The rearrangement uses TRBV5-4 and TRBJ2-7, with D perhaps matching TRBD1 or TRBD2 (5 bases each). Germline V gene lookup returns CDR1 SGHNT and CDR2 YYREEE (reference sequence). V was pared by 4 bases and J by 7 bases, with 18 bases between. CDR3 length: 14 amino acids.

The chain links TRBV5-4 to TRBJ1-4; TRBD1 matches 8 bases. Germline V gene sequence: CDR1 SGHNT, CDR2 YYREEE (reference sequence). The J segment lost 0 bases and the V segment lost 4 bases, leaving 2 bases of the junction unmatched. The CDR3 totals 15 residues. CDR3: CASSVQGATNEKLFF. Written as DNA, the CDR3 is TGTGCCAGCAGCGTACAGGGGGCAACTAATGAAAAACTGTTTTTT.

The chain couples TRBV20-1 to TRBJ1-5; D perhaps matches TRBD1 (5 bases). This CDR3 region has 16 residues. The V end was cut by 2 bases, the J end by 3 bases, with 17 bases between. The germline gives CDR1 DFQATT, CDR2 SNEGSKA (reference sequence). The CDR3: CSARSREEGTNQPQHF. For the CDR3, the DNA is TGCAGTGCTAGATCCAGGGAAGAGGGGACCAATCAGCCCCAGCATTTT.

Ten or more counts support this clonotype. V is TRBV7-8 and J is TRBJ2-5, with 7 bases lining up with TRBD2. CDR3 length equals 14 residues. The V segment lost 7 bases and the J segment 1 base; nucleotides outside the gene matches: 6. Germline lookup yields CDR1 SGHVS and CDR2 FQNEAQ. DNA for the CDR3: TGTGCCAGCATCCTCCTAGCGGCCCAAGAGACCCAGTACTTC. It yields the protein CASILLAAQETQYF.

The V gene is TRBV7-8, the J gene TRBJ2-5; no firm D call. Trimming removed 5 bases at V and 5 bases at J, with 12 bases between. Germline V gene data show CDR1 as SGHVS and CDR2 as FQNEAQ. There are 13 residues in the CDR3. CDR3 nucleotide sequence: TGTGCCAGCAGCCCTTCAAGCAGGGAGACCCAGTACTTC. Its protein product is CASSPSSRETQYF.

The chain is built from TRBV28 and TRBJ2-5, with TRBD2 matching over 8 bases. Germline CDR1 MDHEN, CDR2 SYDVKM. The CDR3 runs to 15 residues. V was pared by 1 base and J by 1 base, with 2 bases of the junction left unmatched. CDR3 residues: CASSLYSGAQETQYF. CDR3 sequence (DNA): TGTGCCAGCAGTTTATATAGCGGGGCCCAAGAGACCCAGTACTTC.

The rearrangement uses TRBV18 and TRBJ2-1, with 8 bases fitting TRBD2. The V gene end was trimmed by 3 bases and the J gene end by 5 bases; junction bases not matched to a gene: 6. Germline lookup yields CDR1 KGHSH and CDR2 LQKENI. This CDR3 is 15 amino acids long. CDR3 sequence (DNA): TGTGCCAGCTCACCTGCTTTGCGGGGGGACAATGAGCAGTTCTTC. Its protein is CASSPALRGDNEQFF. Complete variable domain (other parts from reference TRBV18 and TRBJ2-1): NAGVMQNPRHLVRRRGQEARLRCSPMKGHSHVYWYRQLPEEGLKFMVYLQKENIIDESGMPKERFSAEFPKEGPSILRIQQVVRGDSAAYFCASSPALRGDNEQFFGPGTRLTVL.

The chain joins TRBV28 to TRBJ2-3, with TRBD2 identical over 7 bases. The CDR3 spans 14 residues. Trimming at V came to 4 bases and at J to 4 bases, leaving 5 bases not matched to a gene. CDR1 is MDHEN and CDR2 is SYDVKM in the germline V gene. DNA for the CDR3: TGTGCCAGCAGTTCCTCGGGACTATCAGATACGCAGTATTTT. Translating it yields CASSSSGLSDTQYF.